This T cell receptor beta chain was found in a study of cytomegalovirus exposure and HLA in healthy donors. While unrecorded immune exposures were likely, the donors were nominally healthy when sampled. This CDR3 has 16 residues. The ends lost 2 bases at V and 3 bases at J; junction bases unmatched: 7. Germline V gene lookup returns CDR1 LGHNT and CDR2 FRNRAP. Primers included in the PCR were 60 Vbeta and 13 Jbeta primers. Profiled with immunoSEQ multiplex PCR; TCRdb holds only in-frame clones, not every one. This table has 150,000 to 250,000 clones, around three quarters appearing once. Overall study results and limits: In vitro confirmation showed a few CMV-associated chains to be CMV antigen specific. Later analysis indicated greater clonal expansion among HLA-associated TCR beta chains than among equally common other chains. Links to common viral pathogens appeared, in a later analysis, for several of the most significant clusters.

This clone appeared once. Its antigen is undetermined. The chain employs TRBV12-5 and TRBJ2-3; TRBD2 agrees at 8 bases. Sequencing was performed on PBMCs. The TCR originated in a man aged 30 to 45 in good health and CMV-seronegative. This chain's CDR3 is CASGLYVGLVTDTQYF. For the CDR3, the DNA is TGTGCTAGTGGTTTGTACGTGGGACTAGTGACAGATACGCAGTATTTT.